This record concerns one T cell receptor beta chain sequence. Per the germline V gene, CDR1 is SGHNT and CDR2 is YYREEE (reference sequence). V was cut by 2 bases and J by 7 bases, with 15 bases left in between. The CDR3 loop spans 14 amino acids. This entry comes from a study of cytotoxic CD8 clonotypes in ibrutinib-treated CLL. TCRdb keeps only in-frame clones here, not all; method: immunoSEQ multiplex PCR. Among around 250,000 clones, under 80% were seen once, and the ten largest hold less than 20%. This clonotype was obtained from a human donor with chronic lymphocytic leukemia. This chain uses TRBV5-4 with TRBJ1-1, with a tentative D call TRBD1 (6 bases). The source material was PBMCs, sampled after 24 months of ibrutinib treatment. The DNA for the CDR3 is TGTGCCAGCAGCTTCTCCGACAGGTGGGGTGAAGCTTTCTTT. This codes for CASSFSDRWGEAFF.